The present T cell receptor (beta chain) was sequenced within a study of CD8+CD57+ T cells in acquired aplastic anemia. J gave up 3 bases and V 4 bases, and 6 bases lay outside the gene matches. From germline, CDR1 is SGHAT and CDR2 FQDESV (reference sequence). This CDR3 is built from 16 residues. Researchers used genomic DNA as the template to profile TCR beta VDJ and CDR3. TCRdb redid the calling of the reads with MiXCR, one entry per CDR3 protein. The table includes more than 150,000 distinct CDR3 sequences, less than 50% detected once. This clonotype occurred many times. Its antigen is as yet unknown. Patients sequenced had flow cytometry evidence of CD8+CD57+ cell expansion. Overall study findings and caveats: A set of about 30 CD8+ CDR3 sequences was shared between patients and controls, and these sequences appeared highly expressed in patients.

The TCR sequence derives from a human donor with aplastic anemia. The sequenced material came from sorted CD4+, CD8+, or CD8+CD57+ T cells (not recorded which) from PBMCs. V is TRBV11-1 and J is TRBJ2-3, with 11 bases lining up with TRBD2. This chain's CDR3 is CASSSTLAGGTDTQYF. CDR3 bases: TGTGCCAGCAGCTCAACCTTAGCGGGGGGGACAGATACGCAGTATTTT. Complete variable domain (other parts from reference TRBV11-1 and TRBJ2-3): EAEVAQSPRYKITEKSQAVAFWCDPISGHATLYWYRQILGQGPELLVQFQDESVVDDSQLPKDRFSAERLKGVDSTLKIQPAELGDSAMYLCASSSTLAGGTDTQYFGPGTRLTVL.